Below are 2 T cell receptor beta chains sequenced from a single sample in a study of blood T cell repertoires in COVID-19. The assay was immunoSEQ multiplex PCR, and TCRdb's table has in-frame clones only and misses some. In the table there are about 100,000 clones, 80% to 95% of which are singletons. Sample: peripheral blood. All receptors come from a man aged 50 or older with active COVID-19.

This chain uses TRBV3-1 (or the pseudogene TRBV3-2) with TRBJ2-3, with 8 nucleotides matching TRBD2. Unmatched junction bases numbered 4, after V lost 4 bases and J lost 4 bases. Germline assignment: CDR1 LGHDT and CDR2 YNNKEL (reference sequence). The CDR3 has 14 residues. CDR3 sequence (DNA): TGTGCCAGCAGCCCCGTAGCGGGATCAGATACGCAGTATTTT. Translation: CASSPVAGSDTQYF.

The chain combines TRBV12-3 or TRBV12-4 with TRBJ1-6; possible D gene TRBD1, 5 bases. V was clipped by 5 bases and J by 9 bases, with 5 bases between them. CDR3 size: 11 residues. CDR3 in amino acids: CASSRGSPLHF. In DNA, the CDR3 is TGTGCCAGCAGTAGGGGTTCACCCCTCCACTTT.